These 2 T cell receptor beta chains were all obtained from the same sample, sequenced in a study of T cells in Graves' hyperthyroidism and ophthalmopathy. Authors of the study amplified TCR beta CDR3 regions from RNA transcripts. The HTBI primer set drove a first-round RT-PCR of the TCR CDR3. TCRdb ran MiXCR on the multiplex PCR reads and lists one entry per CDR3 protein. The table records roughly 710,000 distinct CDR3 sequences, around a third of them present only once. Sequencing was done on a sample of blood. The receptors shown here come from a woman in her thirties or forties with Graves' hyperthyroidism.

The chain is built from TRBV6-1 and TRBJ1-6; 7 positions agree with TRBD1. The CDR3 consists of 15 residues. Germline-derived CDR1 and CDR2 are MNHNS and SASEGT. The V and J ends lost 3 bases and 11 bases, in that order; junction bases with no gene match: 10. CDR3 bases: TGTGCCAGCAGTGAGTTTTCGGACAGGAACCCACCCCTCCACTTT. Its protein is CASSEFSDRNPPLHF.

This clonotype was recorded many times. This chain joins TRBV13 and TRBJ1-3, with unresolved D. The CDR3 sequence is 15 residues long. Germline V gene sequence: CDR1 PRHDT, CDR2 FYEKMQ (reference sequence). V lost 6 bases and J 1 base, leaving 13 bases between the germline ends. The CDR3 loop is CASSPGGGSGNTIYF. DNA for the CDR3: TGTGCCAGCAGTCCAGGAGGAGGATCTGGAAACACCATATATTTT.